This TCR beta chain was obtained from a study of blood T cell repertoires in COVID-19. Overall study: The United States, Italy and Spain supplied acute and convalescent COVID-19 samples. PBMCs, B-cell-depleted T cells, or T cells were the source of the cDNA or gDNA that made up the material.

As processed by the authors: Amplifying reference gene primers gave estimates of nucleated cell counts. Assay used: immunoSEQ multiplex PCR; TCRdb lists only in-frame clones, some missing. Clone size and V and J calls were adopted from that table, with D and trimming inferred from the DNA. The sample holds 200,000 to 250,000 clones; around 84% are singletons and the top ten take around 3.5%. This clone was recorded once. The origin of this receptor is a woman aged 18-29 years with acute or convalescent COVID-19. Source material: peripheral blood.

CDR3 in amino acids: CATSDGDSYGYTF. The CDR3 DNA sequence: TGTGCCACCAGTGATGGGGACAGCTATGGCTACACCTTC. The chain couples TRBV24-1 to TRBJ1-2, with 7 bases identical to TRBD1. CDR1 is KGHDR and CDR2 is SFDVKD in the germline V gene. Losses at the gene ends were 3 bases for V and 4 bases for J; bases not matched to a gene: 1. CDR3 length: 13 residues.